A selection of T cell receptor beta chains follows, all from one sample in a study of blood T cell repertoires in COVID-19. Clones were read by immunoSEQ multiplex PCR, and TCRdb kept only the in-frame ones, dropping some. The table lists about 160,000 clones, over 70% of them singletons. Sequencing input: PBMCs or T cells enriched from blood (not recorded which). Receptors were obtained from a woman aged 40 to 50 with acute COVID-19. Each CDR3 is given with its conserved first and last residue. D genes are given only for firm matches. Some rows have no size entry. The others give once, few or many, or a class for an expanded clone.

clone_size d_call j_call v_call cdr3_aa cdr3_nt
. . TRBJ2-3 TRBV19 CASSLSSFPDTQYF TGTGCCAGTAGTCTGTCTAGCTTCCCAGATACGCAGTATTTT
once . TRBJ2-7 TRBV5-1 CASSLSTGFPYEQYF TGCGCCAGCAGCTTGTCCACGGGGTTCCCCTACGAGCAGTACTTC
. . TRBJ2-1 TRBV30 CAWRLPKAHEQFF TGTGCCTGGAGACTACCCAAGGCCCATGAGCAGTTCTTC
. . TRBJ2-7 TRBV21-1 CASSKDTYEQYF TGTGCCAGCAGCAAAGACACCTACGAGCAGTACTTC
. TRBD2 TRBJ2-1 TRBV6-5 CASTFLAGANNEQFF TGTGCCAGCACCTTCCTCGCGGGAGCAAACAATGAGCAGTTCTTC
. TRBD1 TRBJ1-2 TRBV7-2 CASSLGQGGHGYTF TGTGCCAGCAGCTTAGGACAGGGGGGCCATGGCTACACCTTC
few . TRBJ1-2 TRBV5-1 CASSLDRQADGYTF TGCGCCAGCAGCTTGGACCGACAGGCGGATGGCTACACCTTC
. . TRBJ1-2 TRBV2 CASSAVTQGDGYTF TGTGCCAGCAGCGCCGTGACGCAGGGTGATGGCTACACCTTC
. TRBD1 TRBJ1-2 TRBV19 CASSGTGAGYGYTF TGTGCCAGTAGTGGGACAGGGGCCGGCTATGGCTACACCTTC
. TRBD1 TRBJ2-4 TRBV11-3 CASSSYRGLAKNIQYF TGTGCCAGCAGCTCATACAGGGGTTTAGCCAAAAACATTCAGTACTTC
few TRBD2 TRBJ2-1 TRBV6-4 CASSEVAGADNEQFF TGTGCCAGCAGTGAGGTTGCGGGAGCGGACAATGAGCAGTTCTTC
. . TRBJ2-1 TRBV19 CASSPLGGTFGNEQFF TGTGCCAGTAGTCCTCTTGGCGGTACCTTTGGCAATGAGCAGTTCTTC
. . TRBJ1-6 TRBV5-4 CASTSSERYNSPLHF TGTGCCAGCACCTCAAGTGAGAGATATAATTCACCCCTCCACTTT
. TRBD2 TRBJ2-5 TRBV19 CASSTTSGIETQYF TGTGCCAGTAGTACCACTAGCGGGATAGAGACCCAGTACTTC
. . TRBJ2-2 TRBV19 CASKAEGAGELFF TGTGCCAGTAAGGCGGAGGGCGCCGGGGAGCTGTTTTTT
. . TRBJ2-2 TRBV2 CASIPGLGGNTGELFF TGTGCCAGCATCCCGGGTCTAGGGGGGAACACCGGGGAGCTGTTTTTT
. TRBD1 TRBJ2-7 TRBV4-1 CASSEGQLRGLQYF TGCGCCAGCAGCGAGGGACAGCTAAGGGGCTTGCAGTACTTC
. . TRBJ2-4 TRBV3-1/TRBV3-2 CASSLSGGAGNIQYF TGTGCCAGCAGCTTATCTGGGGGGGCGGGAAACATTCAGTACTTC
. TRBD2 TRBJ2-1 TRBV7-9 CASSLALAGDEQFF TGTGCCAGCAGCTTAGCCCTAGCGGGAGACGAGCAGTTCTTC
. TRBD1 TRBJ1-4 TRBV5-6 CASSFRQGPTNEKLFF TGTGCCAGCAGCTTCAGACAGGGCCCAACTAATGAAAAACTGTTTTTT
. TRBD1 TRBJ1-2 TRBV18 CASSPRDRGYGYTF TGTGCCAGCTCACCCAGGGACAGGGGCTATGGCTACACCTTC
. . TRBJ1-1 TRBV20-1 CSAFNTEAFF TGCAGTGCCTTCAACACTGAAGCTTTCTTT
. TRBD2 TRBJ2-1 TRBV5-1 CASSFSGSKDEQFF TGCGCCAGCAGCTTCAGCGGGAGTAAGGATGAGCAGTTCTTC
. . TRBJ1-2 TRBV5-5 CASSSTGYGYTF TGTGCCAGCAGCTCCACAGGGTATGGCTACACCTTC
once TRBD2 TRBJ2-2 TRBV9 CASSVTGLATGELFF TGTGCCAGCAGCGTAACAGGACTAGCTACCGGGGAGCTGTTTTTT
. . TRBJ1-5 TRBV19 CASSIDPWTRANQPQHF TGTGCCAGTAGTATAGATCCCTGGACAAGAGCCAATCAGCCCCAGCATTTT
. TRBD2 TRBJ2-7 TRBV27 CASSPRVGTSGYYEQYF TGTGCCAGCAGTCCAAGGGTTGGGACTAGCGGGTACTACGAGCAGTACTTC
. . TRBJ2-1 TRBV11-2 CASSLGLFYNEQFF TGTGCCAGCAGCTTAGGTCTATTTTACAATGAGCAGTTCTTC
once TRBD2 TRBJ2-1 TRBV12-3/TRBV12-4 CASKVAGGLPFF TGTGCCAGCAAGGTGGCGGGAGGGCTACCGTTCTTC
. TRBD1 TRBJ1-2 TRBV13 CASSLRQGGTLNLSRNYGYTF TGTGCCAGCAGCTTAAGACAGGGCGGAACTCTCAACCTCTCACGTAACTATGGCTACACCTTC
. TRBD2 TRBJ2-7 TRBV7-3 CASSSRLAGPYEQYF TGTGCCAGCAGCTCCCGACTAGCGGGGCCATACGAGCAGTACTTC
once . TRBJ1-3 TRBV3-1/TRBV3-2 CASSQEPFEGNTIYF TGTGCCAGCAGCCAAGAGCCCTTCGAGGGAAACACCATATATTTT
. TRBD1 TRBJ2-1 TRBV5-1 CASSLDPGGIDNEQFF TGCGCCAGCAGCTTGGATCCAGGGGGAATCGACAATGAGCAGTTCTTC
. . TRBJ1-4 TRBV30 CAWSSDRNNEKLFF TGTGCCTGGAGTTCCGACAGAAATAATGAAAAACTGTTTTTT
. . TRBJ2-1 TRBV6-6 CASSYPAGRSYNEQFF TGTGCCAGCAGTTACCCGGCGGGACGAAGCTACAATGAGCAGTTCTTC
. TRBD2 TRBJ2-7 TRBV20-1 CSASRGIAGGTYEQYF TGCAGTGCTAGTCGGGGAATAGCGGGAGGAACCTACGAGCAGTACTTC
. TRBD2 TRBJ2-5 TRBV5-6 CASNRGREGRETQYF TGTGCCAGCAACCGGGGGAGGGAGGGCAGAGAGACCCAGTACTTC
. TRBD1 TRBJ1-5 TRBV19 CASSTDRAQPQHF TGTGCCAGTAGTACTGACAGGGCTCAGCCCCAGCATTTT
. . TRBJ1-1 TRBV19 CASSIRGGNTEAFF TGTGCCAGTAGTATACGGGGGGGGAACACTGAAGCTTTCTTT
. . TRBJ1-2 TRBV2 CASSVGPRQDLRDGYTF TGTGCCAGCAGTGTAGGCCCCCGACAGGATTTAAGGGATGGCTACACCTTC
few . TRBJ2-1 TRBV5-6 CASSLRYVAASSYNEQFF TGTGCCAGCAGCTTGAGGTATGTAGCGGCCTCTTCCTACAATGAGCAGTTCTTC
. TRBD2 TRBJ2-1 TRBV10-3 CAISETGLAGGSYNEQFF TGTGCCATCAGTGAGACGGGGCTAGCGGGAGGGTCCTACAATGAGCAGTTCTTC
few TRBD1 TRBJ2-2 TRBV5-4 CASSPTTGALGELFF TGTGCCAGCAGCCCAACGACAGGGGCCCTCGGGGAGCTGTTTTTT
once . TRBJ2-3 TRBV9 CASSRQKADTQYF TGTGCCAGCAGCAGACAGAAGGCAGATACGCAGTATTTT
few . TRBJ1-5 TRBV3-1/TRBV3-2 CASSLQGYLNQPQHF TGTGCCAGCAGCCTTCAGGGCTACCTAAATCAGCCCCAGCATTTT
. TRBD2 TRBJ2-3 TRBV5-1 CASSGTSGTDTQYF TGCGCCAGCAGCGGTACTAGCGGCACAGATACGCAGTATTTT
. . TRBJ2-3 TRBV19 CASSIGEDGRDTQYF TGTGCCAGTAGTATTGGGGAGGACGGGAGAGATACGCAGTATTTT
. TRBD2 TRBJ2-1 TRBV6-2/TRBV6-3 CASSLLSSGSHNEQFF TGTGCCAGCAGCCTACTATCTAGCGGGAGTCACAATGAGCAGTTCTTC
. TRBD1 TRBJ1-1 TRBV2 CASRSGQGETEAFF TGTGCCAGCAGATCCGGACAGGGGGAAACTGAAGCTTTCTTT
. TRBD1 TRBJ1-2 TRBV28 CASRTGTANYGYTF TGTGCCAGCAGAACCGGGACAGCTAACTATGGCTACACCTTC
. . TRBJ2-5 TRBV7-9 CASSSDLRFQETQYF TGTGCCAGCAGCTCAGACTTGCGCTTCCAAGAGACCCAGTACTTC
. . TRBJ1-6 TRBV7-9 CASRGEGSPLHF TGTGCCAGCAGGGGAGAAGGGTCACCCCTCCACTTT
. . TRBJ1-3 TRBV19 CASSIGSSGNTIYF TGTGCCAGTAGTATTGGGAGCTCTGGAAACACCATATATTTT
. . TRBJ1-3 TRBV2 CASSGLSGRNTIYF TGTGCCAGCAGTGGGCTGTCAGGGCGCAACACCATATATTTT
. . TRBJ1-1 TRBV11-1 CASRIGGDTEAFF TGTGCCAGCAGAATCGGAGGGGACACTGAAGCTTTCTTT